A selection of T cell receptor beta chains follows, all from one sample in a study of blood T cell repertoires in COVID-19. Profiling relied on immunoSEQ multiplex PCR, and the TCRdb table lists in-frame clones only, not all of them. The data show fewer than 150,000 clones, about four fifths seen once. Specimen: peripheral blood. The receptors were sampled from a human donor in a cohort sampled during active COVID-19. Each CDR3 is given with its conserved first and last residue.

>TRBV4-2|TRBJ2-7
CASSQTGYEQYF
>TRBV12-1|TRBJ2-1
CASSLIGLHHTAGDRHEQFF
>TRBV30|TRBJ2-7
CAWSLGGYEQYF
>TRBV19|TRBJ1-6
CASNFERNNSPLHF
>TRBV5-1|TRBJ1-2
CASSLTGSNYGYTF
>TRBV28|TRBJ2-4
CASSLATGGRDIQYF
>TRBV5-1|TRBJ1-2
CASSETGGWGYTF
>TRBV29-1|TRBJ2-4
CSAGGENIQYF
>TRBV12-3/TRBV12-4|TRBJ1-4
CASSQGAGEKLFF
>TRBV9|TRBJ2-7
CASSVGGGGYYEQYF
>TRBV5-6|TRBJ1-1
CASSLAGGIGVAFF
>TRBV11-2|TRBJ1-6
CASSSYRDQSPLHF
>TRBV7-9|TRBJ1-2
CASSFGGDGYTF
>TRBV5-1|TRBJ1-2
CASSLVAAGNYGYTF
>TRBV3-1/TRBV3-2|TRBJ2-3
CASSQAFRTYGGSGSTDTQYF
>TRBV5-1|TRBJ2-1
CASSSFAGGNNEQFF
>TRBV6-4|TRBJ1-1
CASSSYRGTEAFF
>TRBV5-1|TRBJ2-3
CASSWGTGDGDTQYF
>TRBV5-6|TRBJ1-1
CASSFGPLLGPLNTEAFF
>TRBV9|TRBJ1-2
CASSGNGQDYGYTF
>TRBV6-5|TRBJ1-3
CASRADRGLGNTIYF
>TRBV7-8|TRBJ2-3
CASSLDEGGSTDTQYF
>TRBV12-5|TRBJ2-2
CASGLVSGGRTGELFF
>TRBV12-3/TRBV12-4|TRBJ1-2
CASSFGNNYGYTF
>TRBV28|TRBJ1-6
CASRLFAYNSPLHF
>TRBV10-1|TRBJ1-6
CASSEVGNSPLHF
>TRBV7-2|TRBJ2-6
CASSPQVIGANVLTF
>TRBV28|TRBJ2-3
CASRGAGAYITDTQYF
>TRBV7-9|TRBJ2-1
CASSLAGTTNEQFF
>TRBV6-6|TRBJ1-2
CASSVGTGNYGYTF
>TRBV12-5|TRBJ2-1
CASGIAGPSYNEQFF
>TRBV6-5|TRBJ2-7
CASSYNQYEQYF
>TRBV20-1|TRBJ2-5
CSASIGGGAHETQYF
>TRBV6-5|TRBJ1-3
CASKIETGNTIYF
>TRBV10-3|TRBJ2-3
CAIRLGTGMTVDTQYF
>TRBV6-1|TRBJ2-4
CASSEALGQWEYF
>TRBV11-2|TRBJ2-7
CASSFIVGLRTNSYEQYF
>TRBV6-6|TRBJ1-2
CASSYSPDTNYGYTF
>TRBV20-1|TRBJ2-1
CSASQINEQFF
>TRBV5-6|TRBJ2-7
CASSLSAGGTYVKYF
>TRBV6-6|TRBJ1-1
CASSGGKNTEAFF
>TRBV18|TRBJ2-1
CASSPRTSGGALYGVNEQFF
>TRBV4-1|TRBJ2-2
CASSQVLVGLANTGELFF
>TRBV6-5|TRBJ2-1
CASSSPGGQGGDEQFF
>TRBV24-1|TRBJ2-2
CATSDLSIPGSGNTGELFF
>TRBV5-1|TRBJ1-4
CASRPVTGANEKLFF
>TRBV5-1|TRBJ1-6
CASSSGSDNSPLHF
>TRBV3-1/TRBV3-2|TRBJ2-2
CASSNRGDTGELFF
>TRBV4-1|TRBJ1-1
CASSQDLGASGDTEAFF
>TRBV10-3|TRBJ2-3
CAISPITTTDTQYF
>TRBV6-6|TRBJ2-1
CASSYSGQVGNEQFF
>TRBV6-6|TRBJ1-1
CASSYWVGGTNTEAFF
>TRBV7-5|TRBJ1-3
CARSLDARDSFSGNTIYF
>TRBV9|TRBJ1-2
CASSNTDSSGFGYTF
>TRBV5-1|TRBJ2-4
CASSSIAKNIQYF
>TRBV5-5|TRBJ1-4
CASSPLPTGGEKLFF
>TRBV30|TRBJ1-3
CAWSLSGNTIYF
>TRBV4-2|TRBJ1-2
CASSQVGRDTTPGGYTF
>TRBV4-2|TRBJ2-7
CASSQENKENEQYF
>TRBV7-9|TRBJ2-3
CASSFRLAGRPYSTDTQYF